This entry concerns a single TCR beta chain. No antigen is known for it. Clones were read by immunoSEQ multiplex PCR, and TCRdb kept only the in-frame ones, dropping some. The repertoire holds about 71,000 clones, around 93% seen once, with about 15% in the top ten. The sample comes from a study of OX40 agonist ivuxolimab in advanced cancers. Study overall: Roughly two fifths of patients had received prior checkpoint inhibitor therapy. Study-wide points: Doses of 0.1 to 3.0 mg/kg were accompanied by clonal expansion of CD4+ and CD8+ blood T cells by week 6.

The source material was CD4+ or CD8+ T cells sorted from blood, sampled in a trial of the OX40 agonist ivuxolimab. This clonotype originated in an adult with an advanced solid tumor such as melanoma, head and neck, liver or kidney cancer.

The CDR3 sequence: CASSLFGGGQETQYF. CDR3 DNA: TGTGCCAGCAGCTTATTTGGGGGAGGCCAAGAGACCCAGTACTTC. This sequence joins TRBV7-8 and TRBJ2-5, with D perhaps TRBD2 (6 bases). Germline CDR1 and CDR2: SGHVS and FQNEAQ. The CDR3 extends over 15 amino acids. V gave up 2 bases and J gave up 1 base, with 11 bases separating them.